The 19 T cell receptor beta chains below were found in one sample sequenced in a study of T-cell reconstitution after alpha-beta-depleted transplantation in children (dated by TCRdb to about 2016). The protocol used for the library was PCR. The sample was run on an Illumina HiSeq 2500. To normalize quantification of the TCRbeta repertoire, the TCR libraries were built with molecular barcoding that relied on unique molecular identifiers. Starting from the raw public reads, TCRdb applied fastp trimming at Q25, assembled clones with MiXCR and retained in-frame beta chains. Each CDR3 protein gets just one entry, which takes the most common genes and DNA from the rows behind it. This sample holds 550,000 to 600,000 distinct CDR3 sequences; 23% were observed only once. 13% to 15% of the sample belongs to the ten largest clones. The sample's treatment or condition, from its label and the paper: allogeneic hematopoietic cell transplantation with graft depleted of TCRalphabeta T cells and CD19 B cells.

The source was PBMCs, mostly from graft donor cells, collected 360 days after TCRalphabeta/CD19-depleted stem cell transplant. These receptors were obtained from a boy in the first two years of life who had a stem cell transplant for acute myeloid leukemia, so the T cells may come from the graft donor.

The chain joins TRBV6-5 to TRBJ2-5; perhaps TRBD1 as D (6 bases). The germline gives CDR1 MNHEY, CDR2 SVGAGI. The CDR3 extends over 15 amino acids. V was shortened by 1 base and J by 4 bases, with 13 bases between the two germline ends. CDR3 bases: TGTGCCAGCAGTTACTTAGAATCGACAGGAGAGACCCAGTACTTC. It is translated as CASSYLESTGETQYF.

For the CDR3, the DNA is TGCAGTGCTAGCTCGGGGGCGAGAGGGGGGCCTGGTGGGGCCAACGTCCTGACTTTC. It encodes CSASSGARGGPGGANVLTF. The rearrangement joins TRBV20-1 to TRBJ2-6; D may match TRBD1 or TRBD2 (6 bases each). V dropped 3 bases and J dropped 3 bases, with 24 bases sitting between them. This CDR3 region has 19 residues. CDR1 and CDR2 from the germline V gene are DFQATT and SNEGSKA (reference sequence).

The chain carries TRBV20-1 and TRBJ2-3; D possibly corresponds to TRBD1 (5 bases). Deletions cut 1 base from V and 11 bases from J, with 28 bases between. The CDR3 covers 17 residues. Germline lookup yields CDR1 DFQATT and CDR2 SNEGSKA (reference sequence). Here the CDR3 DNA reads TGCAGTGCTAGAGGAGGTAGTAGGGTCCAGGGCCTTAGAGAGCAGTATTTT. Residues: CSARGGSRVQGLREQYF.

This clonotype turned up a few times. V and J are TRBV5-5 and TRBJ2-2, with TRBD1 matching 8 bases. This CDR3 spans 17 amino acids. V was pared by 3 bases and J by 5 bases, with 12 bases of the junction left unmatched. Germline CDR1 reads SGHKS; CDR2 reads YYEKEE (reference sequence). The CDR3 nucleotides read TGTGCCAGCAGCTCTCAGGACAGGGTGATTCTAACCGGGGAGCTGTTTTTT. Translation gives CASSSQDRVILTGELFF. Based on the CDR3 plus reference TRBV5-5 and TRBJ2-2, the full variable domain is DAGVTQSPTHLIKTRGQQVTLRCSPISGHKSVSWYQQVLGQGPQFIFQYYEKEERGRGNFPDRFSARQFPNYSSELNVNALLLGDSALYLCASSSQDRVILTGELFFGEGSRLTVL.

J is TRBJ2-5 and V is TRBV2; D not certain. The CDR3 is 14 residues long. V was clipped by 2 bases and J by 2 bases, with 9 bases between them. Germline CDR1 and CDR2: SNHLY and FYNNEI. CDR3 in DNA: TGTGCCAGCAGTGAATTAGCTACTCAAGAGACCCAGTACTTC. Translated, it gives CASSELATQETQYF.

The gene calls are TRBV28 and TRBJ2-1; perhaps TRBD1 as D (6 bases). This CDR3 has 15 residues. Germline CDR1 is MDHEN and CDR2 is SYDVKM. The V end lost 8 bases, the J end lost 7 bases, and 21 bases lay between the germline ends. CDR3 nucleotides: TGTGCCAGCCACCCAGAGGGGGTGCTCCTAAATGAGCAGTTCTTC. This translates into CASHPEGVLLNEQFF.

This clonotype was seen only a few times. V usage is TRBV12-3 or TRBV12-4 and J usage is TRBJ1-6, with D unclear. The CDR3 contains 13 residues. Trimming took 5 bases from V and 8 from J, leaving 10 bases between them. The chain's CDR3 is CASSQVGDSPLHF. CDR3 DNA: TGTGCCAGCAGTCAGGTCGGTGATTCACCCCTCCACTTT.

The chain carries TRBV15 and TRBJ2-7, with 8 bases that match TRBD2. CDR1 is LNHNV and CDR2 is YYDKDF in the germline V gene (reference sequence). The CDR3 totals 14 residues. V gave up 5 bases and J gave up 3 bases; unmatched junction bases: 6. Here the CDR3 reads CATSGVRGGYEQYF. CDR3 DNA sequence: TGTGCCACCAGCGGCGTCCGGGGGGGCTACGAGCAGTACTTC.

This clonotype was picked up a small number of times. The chain has TRBV12-3 or TRBV12-4 and TRBJ1-2; a possible D gene is TRBD1 (6 bases). With 5 bases removed from V and 7 bases from J, the gap between germline ends came to 14 bases. CDR3 length: 13 residues. CDR3 sequence (DNA): TGTGCCAGCAGTATCCAGGGGCGAGGTGGCTACACCTTC. Its protein product is CASSIQGRGGYTF.

The J gene is TRBJ1-4, the V gene TRBV20-1, with a tentative D call TRBD1 (5 bases). The CDR3 spans 15 residues. Germline CDR1 is DFQATT and CDR2 is SNEGSKA (reference sequence). Trimming removed 1 base from V and 4 bases from J, with 13 bases in between. The CDR3 spells CSARVPGRINEKLFF. In nucleotides, the CDR3 is TGCAGTGCTAGAGTCCCGGGACGGATTAATGAAAAACTGTTTTTT.

The chain employs TRBV7-9 and TRBJ2-1; perhaps TRBD2 as D (5 bases). CDR3 size: 13 residues. V lost 9 bases, J lost 9 bases, and 18 bases lay in between. CDR1 and CDR2 from the germline V gene are SEHNR and FQNEAQ (reference sequence). The CDR3 loop reads CASTHREAGEQFF. CDR3 nucleotides: TGTGCCAGTACCCATAGAGAGGCGGGTGAGCAGTTCTTC. Full variable domain (missing parts from reference TRBV7-9 and TRBJ2-1): DTGVSQNPRHKITKRGQNVTFRCDPISEHNRLYWYRQTLGQGPEFLTYFQNEAQLEKSRLLSDRFSAERPKGSFSTLEIQRTEQGDSAMYLCASTHREAGEQFFGPGTRLTVL.

This clonotype was detected many times. The chain couples TRBV15 to TRBJ2-3; D is undetermined. V lost 0 bases, J lost 5 bases, and 12 bases lay in between. CDR3 length: 15 residues. Germline CDR1 reads LNHNV; CDR2 reads YYDKDF (reference sequence). For the CDR3, the DNA is TGTGCCACCAGCAGAGATCGCGGCCTTCGAGATACGCAGTATTTT. Its protein is CATSRDRGLRDTQYF.

V is TRBV12-3 or TRBV12-4 and J is TRBJ2-1, with 10 positions matching TRBD1. V dropped 6 bases and J dropped 8; count of bases not matched to a gene: 7. The CDR3 is 14 amino acids. CDR3 region: CASRTGTGVHEQFF. DNA of the CDR3: TGTGCCAGCAGAACCGGGACAGGGGTACATGAGCAGTTCTTC.

J is TRBJ2-7 and V is TRBV9; 14 bases align to TRBD2. The CDR3 is 19 amino acids. Trimming cost V 0 bases and J 0 bases; bases outside gene matches: 8. CDR1 SGDLS and CDR2 YYNGEE come from the germline V gene. CDR3 DNA: TGTGCCAGCAGCGTAGAGGGGACTAGCGGGGGTCCCAGCTCCTACGAGCAGTACGTC. Translated, it gives CASSVEGTSGGPSSYEQYV.

This clonotype was seen more than once but under ten times. A junction boundary mismatches the germline segment, possibly from a read error. The chain recombines TRBV20-1 with TRBJ1-5; weak D call: TRBD1 (5 bases). Germline values: CDR1 DFQATT, CDR2 SNEGSKA (reference sequence). The CDR3 has 14 amino acids. CDR3 amino acids: CSASGDGSSQPQHF. CDR3 sequence (DNA): TGCAGTGCTAGCGGGGACGGAAGCAGTCAGCCCCAGCATTTT.

This chain connects TRBV29-1 to TRBJ2-1; D may be TRBD2 (6 bases). Trimming cost V 4 bases and J 7 bases, with 14 bases left between them. The CDR3 spans 13 residues. Germline lookup yields CDR1 SQVTM and CDR2 ANQGSEA. CDR3: CSVVGTEINEQFF. In DNA form, the CDR3 reads TGCAGCGTTGTGGGGACTGAAATTAATGAGCAGTTCTTC.

The sample holds many counts of this clonotype. J is TRBJ2-1 and V is TRBV20-1; D unresolved. Germline V gives CDR1 DFQATT, CDR2 SNEGSKA (reference sequence). The CDR3 covers 12 residues. Trimming removed 2 bases from V and 3 bases from J, with 5 bases in between. DNA for the CDR3: TGCAGTGCTAGAAGTAACTACAATGAGCAGTTCTTC. It is translated as CSARSNYNEQFF.

This chain joins TRBV5-1 and TRBJ1-3; TRBD1 agrees at 9 bases. From germline, CDR1 is SGHRS and CDR2 YFSETQ. The CDR3 has 13 residues. The V and J ends lost 7 bases and 3 bases, in that order; junction bases with no gene match: 2. The CDR3 reads CASGTGIGNTIYF. CDR3 bases: TGCGCCAGCGGGACAGGGATTGGAAACACCATATATTTT.

This clonotype was seen repeatedly, ten times or more. The rearrangement joins TRBV14 to TRBJ1-1; D gene ambiguous. The CDR3 extends over 18 amino acids. CDR1 and CDR2 from the germline V gene are SGHDN and FVKESK. V shed 4 bases and J shed 1 base, with 22 bases lying between them. CDR3 nucleotide sequence: TGTGCCAGCAGCCTCCGGCCGGGCGGATCCGGTTGGAACACTGAAGCTTTCTTT. It codes for CASSLRPGGSGWNTEAFF.